At least ten counts were recorded for the clone carrying this TCR beta chain. The source of the sample is a study of low-dose radiotherapy and immunotherapy resistance in tumors. For the study at large: Aspirin was administered orally at 300 mg daily for four cycles, commencing on cycle 1 day 1.

Germline V CDR1 and CDR2: LGHNA, YNFKEQ. The CDR3 spans 13 residues. V gave up 4 bases and J gave up 1 base, with 8 bases separating them. As to time point: after trial treatment. Treatment indicated: LDRT plus nivolumab, ipilimumab, low-dose cyclophosphamide and aspirin (RACIN trial). Low-dose radiotherapy, low-dose cyclophosphamide, aspirin, ipilimumab and nivolumab were all given to the donors. Patients deemed eligible presented with advanced solid tumors lacking tumor-infiltrating lymphocytes. TRAV and TRBV primers primed cDNA for both TCRalpha and TCRbeta. A roughly 19-cycle PCR with a constant-region primer and V-primer adapter amplified TCRs. TCRdb called the reads again in MiXCR, with one record for every CDR3 protein. The table lists 95,000 to 100,000 distinct CDR3 sequences, about 20% of them singletons.

The chain couples TRBV4-2 to TRBJ2-7; D is ambiguous. The input for sequencing was PBMCs, taken after low-dose radiotherapy plus immunotherapy. The sequence derives from a male donor with prostate cancer. The DNA for the CDR3 is TGTGCCAGCAGCCGAGAAGAATCCTACGAGCAGTACTTC. The encoded protein is CASSREESYEQYF.